This T cell receptor (beta chain) was sequenced for a study of blood T cell repertoires in COVID-19. The overall study: Samples taken during acute and convalescent COVID-19 were collected in the United States, Italy and Spain. Sources were T cells, B-cell-depleted T cells, or PBMCs; the material itself was cDNA or gDNA.

The ends were cut back, 2 bases at V and 0 bases at J, with 6 bases in the middle. Germline loops: CDR1 SGHRS, CDR2 YFSETQ. This CDR3 is built from 14 residues. Assay: immunoSEQ multiplex PCR; the TCRdb copy retains only in-frame clones and omits some. The sample contains 150,000 to 200,000 clones, approximately 80% of which appear only once. This clone was recorded only once. The origin of this receptor is a human donor in a cohort sampled during active COVID-19. The J gene is TRBJ1-3, the V gene TRBV5-1; no reliable D call. The sequenced sample was peripheral blood. The CDR3 protein is CASSFADSGNTIYF. The CDR3 region has the DNA TGCGCCAGCAGCTTTGCGGACTCTGGAAACACCATATATTTT.